Below, 7 T cell receptor beta chains from the same sample are listed, as sequenced in a study of cytomegalovirus exposure and HLA in healthy donors. PCR employed 60 Vbeta and 13 Jbeta primers. Clones were sequenced by immunoSEQ multiplex PCR, and TCRdb holds only the in-frame ones, with some missing. The sample shows 98,000 or so clones, around 80% of them seen only once. The sequenced sample consisted of PBMCs. These receptor sequences come from a man in his fifties or sixties in good health and CMV-seropositive.

The rearrangement joins TRBV7-9 to TRBJ2-2; tentative D call: TRBD2 (5 bases). This CDR3 has 17 amino acids. Trimming shortened V by 3 bases and J by 1 base, and 15 bases separated the two germline ends. Germline V lookup: CDR1 SEHNR, CDR2 FQNEAQ (reference sequence). CDR3 sequence reads: CASSLWRAGGNTGELFF. In nucleotides, the CDR3 is TGTGCCAGCAGCTTGTGGCGAGCAGGAGGGAACACCGGGGAGCTGTTTTTT.

CDR3 coding DNA: TGTGCCAGTACCCGAGGGGCGGGGAGGGGAAGCAATCAGCCCCAGCATTTT. It yields the protein CASTRGAGRGSNQPQHF. V usage is TRBV19 and J usage is TRBJ1-5; possibly TRBD1 for D (5 bases). Germline values: CDR1 LNHDA, CDR2 SQIVND (reference sequence). The CDR3 length is 17 residues. The germline V and J ends were trimmed by 7 bases and 1 base, with 20 bases remaining between them.

Turning to this clone: The sample holds other DNA sequences that translate to the same CDR3. V and J are TRBV15 and TRBJ2-2; TRBD2 might be the D (5 bases). This CDR3 is built from 16 residues. Germline V gene data show CDR1 as LNHNV and CDR2 as YYDKDF (reference sequence). Trimming removed 0 bases at V and 15 bases at J, with 23 bases between. The CDR3 region is CATSREGRTANRKMFF. As DNA, the CDR3 is TGTGCCACCAGCAGAGAGGGCCGGACTGCGAACCGTAAGATGTTTTTT. The entire variable domain, with the rest obtained from reference TRBV15 and TRBJ2-2, is as follows: DAMVIQNPRYQVTQFGKPVTLSCSQTLNHNVMYWYQQKSSQAPKLLFHYYDKDFNNEADTPDNFQSRRPNTSFCFLDIRSPGLGDTAMYLCATSREGRTANRKMFFGEGSRLTVL.

V is TRBV19 and J is TRBJ2-7, with TRBD1 matching over 9 bases. Trimming took 1 base from V and 6 from J; bases not matched to a gene: 4. This CDR3 comprises 14 residues. Per the germline V gene, CDR1 is LNHDA and CDR2 is SQIVND (reference sequence). Here the CDR3 DNA reads TGTGCCAGTAGTATAGTGGGACAGGGTGGCGAGCAGTACTTC. Residues: CASSIVGQGGEQYF.

CDR3 sequence (DNA): TGTGCCAGCAGCTTAGGGGCGGGAGAAATGCCCCAGCATTTT. This gives the protein CASSLGAGEMPQHF. This rearrangement joins TRBV7-6 to TRBJ1-5; no clear D gene. Germline CDR1 reads SGHVS; CDR2 reads FNYEAQ. The V end lost 1 base, the J end lost 9 bases, and 13 bases lay between the germline ends. This CDR3 has 14 residues.

With regard to this clone: Other DNA sequences in this specimen translate into the identical CDR3. V and J are TRBV6-1 and TRBJ1-1, with TRBD1 matching over 8 bases. The ends lost 2 bases at V and 5 bases at J; junction bases unmatched: 16. This CDR3 is built from 18 residues. Looked up from germline, CDR1 is MNHNS and CDR2 is SASEGT. The CDR3 reads CASSEMVRGRRGETEAFF. CDR3 DNA: TGTGCCAGCAGTGAAATGGTCAGGGGGCGGAGGGGGGAAACTGAAGCTTTCTTT.

This chain joins TRBV6-1 and TRBJ1-5; 8 bases fit TRBD1. This CDR3 is built from 15 residues. V trimming: 5 bases; J trimming: 3 bases; junction bases outside the gene matches: 6. The germline CDR1 and CDR2 sequences are MNHNS and SASEGT. CDR3 nucleotide sequence: TGTGCCAGCAGTTGGACAGGGCTAAACAATCAGCCCCAGCATTTT. Amino acid sequence: CASSWTGLNNQPQHF.